A selection of T cell receptor beta chains follows, all from one sample in a study of vaccination and CD4 T cells after COVID-19. MiXCR was run by TCRdb on the PCR reads, yielding one entry per CDR3 protein. This sample has roughly 12,000 distinct CDR3 sequences, with more than 60% found just once. Their antigen targets remain unknown. Sample: CD4+ T cells from blood, cultured in vitro. The receptors derive from a human donor who had recovered from COVID-19. Each CDR3 is given with its conserved first and last residue. The D gene is left open where the match is weak. Clone sizes are given selectively: once, few, many, or a class where the clone is expanded.

j_gene | abundance | d_gene | v_gene | CDR3aa | CDR3nt
TRBJ2-7 | . | . | TRBV5-1 | CASSPNVGLYEQYF | TGCGCCAGCAGCCCGAACGTGGGGTTGTACGAGCAGTACTTC
TRBJ1-2 | . | . | TRBV7-6 | CASSYSNRRGYTF | TGTGCCAGCAGCTACAGCAATCGGCGCGGCTACACCTTC
TRBJ2-3 | . | . | TRBV20-1 | CSADKGYLATRTDTQYF | TGCAGTGCCGACAAAGGATATCTAGCGACCCGCACAGATACGCAGTATTTT
TRBJ2-1 | . | . | TRBV6-2/TRBV6-3 | CASLGLLSSYNEQFF | TGTGCCAGCCTAGGACTATTAAGCTCCTACAATGAGCAGTTCTTC
TRBJ2-1 | . | TRBD1 | TRBV4-1 | CASTRQGIKGNEQFF | TGCGCCAGCACACGACAGGGAATTAAAGGGAATGAGCAGTTCTTC
TRBJ2-5 | . | TRBD2 | TRBV15 | CATSRDRYREMSGKQTQYF | TGTGCCACCAGCAGAGATCGTTATAGGGAAATGAGCGGGAAACAGACCCAGTACTTC
TRBJ2-7 | . | TRBD1 | TRBV7-9 | CASSLWTGQGEQYF | TGTGCCAGCAGCCTATGGACAGGTCAAGGGGAGCAGTACTTC
TRBJ2-1 | . | TRBD2 | TRBV11-1 | CASSYPKYGGRKNNEQFF | TGTGCCAGCAGCTACCCAAAGTATGGCGGGAGGAAAAACAATGAGCAGTTCTTC
TRBJ1-5 | . | . | TRBV6-1 | CANPRGENNQPQHF | TGTGCCAACCCACGGGGGGAGAACAATCAGCCCCAGCATTTT
TRBJ1-2 | . | TRBD1 | TRBV27 | CASSTQAQGATGYTF | TGTGCCAGCAGTACACAGGCACAGGGGGCTACGGGCTACACCTTC
TRBJ1-5 | . | . | TRBV2 | CASSGALYSNQPQHF | TGTGCCAGCAGCGGGGCTCTTTATAGCAATCAGCCCCAGCATTTT
TRBJ1-1 | . | TRBD1 | TRBV6-1 | CASSRRGRGNTEAFF | TGTGCCAGCAGTCGCAGGGGGAGAGGGAACACTGAAGCTTTCTTT
TRBJ1-5 | . | . | TRBV30 | CAWSVGYNQPQHF | TGTGCCTGGAGTGTGGGGTACAATCAGCCCCAGCATTTT
TRBJ1-1 | . | . | TRBV25-1 | CASSALFREDTEAFF | TGTGCCAGCAGTGCCCTATTTAGGGAGGACACTGAAGCTTTCTTT
TRBJ2-2 | . | TRBD2 | TRBV30 | CAWSHPVGGRGGELFF | TGTGCCTGGAGTCACCCCGTGGGCGGGAGAGGCGGGGAGCTGTTTTTT
TRBJ2-7 | few | TRBD1 | TRBV20-1 | CSATGGTGSYEQYF | TGCAGTGCTACAGGGGGAACAGGGTCCTACGAGCAGTACTTC
TRBJ1-2 | . | . | TRBV12-3/TRBV12-4 | CASTRRGAHGYTF | TGTGCCAGCACCCGGAGGGGGGCGCATGGCTACACCTTC
TRBJ2-2 | . | TRBD1 | TRBV24-1 | CATSETGTGVVTGELFF | TGTGCCACCAGTGAAACCGGGACAGGGGTGGTGACCGGGGAGCTGTTTTTT
TRBJ2-2 | . | . | TRBV28 | CASSSSMGELFF | TGTGCCAGCAGTTCTTCAATGGGGGAGCTGTTTTTT
TRBJ1-3 | . | . | TRBV7-2 | CASSLGGTGNTIYF | TGTGCCAGCAGCTTGGGAGGGACTGGAAACACCATATATTTT
TRBJ2-7 | . | . | TRBV28 | CASRERGYEQYF | TGTGCCAGCAGGGAACGGGGCTACGAGCAGTACTTC
TRBJ2-5 | . | . | TRBV21-1 | CASSKKQGVETLGETQYF | TGTGCCAGCAGCAAAAAACAGGGGGTTGAGACCCTAGGGGAGACCCAGTACTTC
TRBJ2-5 | few | . | TRBV5-1 | CASSLHRATGSETQYF | TGCGCCAGTAGCTTACACAGGGCCACCGGGTCGGAGACCCAGTACTTC
TRBJ2-5 | . | . | TRBV7-2 | CASSDGSSKTQYF | TGTGCCAGCAGCGATGGATCCTCCAAGACCCAGTACTTC
TRBJ1-1 | . | . | TRBV7-2 | CASSPRLVTEAFF | TGTGCCAGCAGCCCCAGGTTGGTGACTGAAGCTTTCTTT
TRBJ1-2 | . | TRBD1 | TRBV7-9 | CASSRTGGFGYTF | TGTGCCAGCAGCCGAACAGGGGGCTTTGGCTACACCTTC
TRBJ1-1 | . | . | TRBV11-2 | CASSLARGSPEAFF | TGTGCCAGCAGCTTAGCGAGGGGATCTCCTGAAGCTTTCTTT
TRBJ1-5 | few | . | TRBV7-2 | CASSLDLGGSQPQHF | TGTGCCAGCAGCTTAGACCTAGGGGGTAGTCAGCCCCAGCATTTT
TRBJ2-7 | . | TRBD2 | TRBV7-8 | CASSPPGLAAYEQYF | TGTGCCAGCAGCCCCCCGGGACTAGCGGCTTACGAGCAGTACTTC
TRBJ1-3 | . | . | TRBV7-2 | CASSLGQFSGNTIYF | TGTGCCAGCAGCTTAGGGCAGTTCTCTGGAAACACCATATATTTT
TRBJ2-6 | . | . | TRBV11-2 | CASSPRSGSGANVLTF | TGTGCCAGCAGCCCACGTTCCGGTTCTGGGGCCAACGTCCTGACTTTC
TRBJ2-5 | . | . | TRBV11-2 | CASSSAFRLVGTQYF | TGTGCCAGCAGCTCAGCATTCAGACTAGTCGGGACCCAGTACTTC
TRBJ1-1 | . | TRBD1 | TRBV6-1 | CASRQQGRGMNTEAFF | TGTGCCAGCAGGCAACAGGGGAGGGGGATGAACACTGAAGCTTTCTTT
TRBJ2-5 | once | . | TRBV27 | CASSVQGPRGTQYF | TGTGCCAGCAGTGTACAGGGTCCACGGGGGACCCAGTACTTC
TRBJ2-5 | . | . | TRBV1 | CTSSQDQGAGAQETQYF | TGCACCAGCAGCCAAGATCAGGGGGCAGGGGCACAAGAGACCCAGTACTTC
TRBJ1-5 | . | . | TRBV19 | CASRGSNQPQHF | TGTGCCAGTAGAGGCAGCAATCAGCCCCAGCATTTT
TRBJ1-5 | . | . | TRBV21-1 | CASSIRGHQPQHF | TGTGCCAGCAGCATCCGGGGCCATCAGCCCCAGCATTTT
TRBJ1-1 | . | TRBD1 | TRBV12-3/TRBV12-4 | CASNPGQGATYTEAFF | TGTGCCAGCAACCCCGGACAGGGGGCGACTTACACTGAAGCTTTCTTT
TRBJ2-7 | . | TRBD1 | TRBV15 | CATSQGQGSYEQYF | TGTGCCACCTCTCAAGGACAGGGATCCTACGAGCAGTACTTC
TRBJ1-2 | . | . | TRBV24-1 | CATSDPGQNYGYTF | TGTGCCACCAGTGACCCCGGACAGAACTATGGCTACACCTTC
TRBJ1-2 | . | . | TRBV15 | CATSRGPGEGYTF | TGTGCCACCAGCAGGGGCCCGGGGGAGGGCTACACCTTC
TRBJ2-7 | . | . | TRBV6-1 | CASSRGLTYEQYF | TGTGCCAGCAGCAGGGGACTGACCTACGAGCAGTACTTC
TRBJ2-3 | . | TRBD2 | TRBV20-1 | CSASSGRAGTDTQYF | TGCAGTGCTAGTAGCGGGAGGGCTGGCACAGATACGCAGTATTTT
TRBJ2-3 | once | . | TRBV5-1 | CASSFMLLGSTDTQYF | TGCGCCAGCAGCTTCATGTTATTAGGGTCCACAGATACGCAGTATTTT
TRBJ1-5 | . | . | TRBV6-1 | CASSEAGGSNQPQHF | TGTGCCAGCAGTGAAGCCGGGGGATCGAATCAGCCCCAGCATTTT
TRBJ1-1 | . | . | TRBV20-1 | CSAHRAHRNTEAFF | TGCAGTGCCCACCGGGCCCATCGGAACACTGAAGCTTTCTTT
TRBJ1-2 | . | . | TRBV6-1 | CASSKNQGGTYGYTF | TGTGCCAGCAGCAAAAATCAAGGGGGTACCTATGGCTACACCTTC
TRBJ2-7 | . | . | TRBV2 | CASRSHGQTPYEQYF | TGTGCCAGCAGATCCCACGGTCAGACCCCCTACGAGCAGTACTTC
TRBJ2-5 | once | TRBD2 | TRBV5-1 | CASSGAGQETQYF | TGCGCCAGCAGCGGAGCGGGACAAGAGACCCAGTACTTC
TRBJ2-6 | . | . | TRBV20-1 | CSARTGFSGANVLTF | TGCAGTGCTAGGACGGGATTCTCTGGGGCCAACGTCCTGACTTTC
TRBJ1-5 | . | . | TRBV9 | CASSLGNLNNQPQHF | TGTGCCAGCAGCCTGGGGAACCTTAACAATCAGCCCCAGCATTTT
TRBJ1-5 | few | . | TRBV11-3 | CASSSRGGNQPQHF | TGTGCCAGCAGCTCCCGGGGGGGCAATCAGCCCCAGCATTTT
TRBJ2-6 | . | . | TRBV23-1 | CASSPTTQLSSGANVLTF | TGCGCCAGCAGTCCTACTACCCAGTTAAGCTCTGGGGCCAACGTCCTGACTTTC